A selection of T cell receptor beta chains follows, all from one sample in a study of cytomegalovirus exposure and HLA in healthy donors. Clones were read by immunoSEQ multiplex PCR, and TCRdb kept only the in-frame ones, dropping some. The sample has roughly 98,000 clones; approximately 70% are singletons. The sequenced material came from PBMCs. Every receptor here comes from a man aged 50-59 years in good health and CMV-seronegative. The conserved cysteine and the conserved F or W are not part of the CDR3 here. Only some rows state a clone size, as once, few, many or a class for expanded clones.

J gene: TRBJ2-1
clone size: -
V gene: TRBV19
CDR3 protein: ASSILAGGGEQF

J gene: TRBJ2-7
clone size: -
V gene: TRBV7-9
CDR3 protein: SSSLFMGQGFYEQY

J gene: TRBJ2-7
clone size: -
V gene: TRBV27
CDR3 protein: ASSFAGTSGYEQY

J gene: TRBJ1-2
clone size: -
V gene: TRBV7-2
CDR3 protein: ASSRSLYGYT

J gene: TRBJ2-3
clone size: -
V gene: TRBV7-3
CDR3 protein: ASSSLGGRDTQY

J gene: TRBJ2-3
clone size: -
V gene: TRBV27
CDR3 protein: ASSLGRVRAQY

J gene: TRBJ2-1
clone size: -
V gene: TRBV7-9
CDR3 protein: ASSSQGAGNEQF

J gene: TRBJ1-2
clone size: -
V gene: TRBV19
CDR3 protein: ASSITRQGALNYGYT

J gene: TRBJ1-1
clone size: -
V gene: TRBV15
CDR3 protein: ATSRGAPVNTEAF

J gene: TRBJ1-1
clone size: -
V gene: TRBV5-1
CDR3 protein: ASSFGGTEAF

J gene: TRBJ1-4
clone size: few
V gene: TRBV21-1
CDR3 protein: ASSKVSARTGHTNEKLF

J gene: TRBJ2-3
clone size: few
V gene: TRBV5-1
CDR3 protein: ASSLLSSPDTQY

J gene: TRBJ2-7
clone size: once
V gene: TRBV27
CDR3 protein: ASSSGQGFSGEQY

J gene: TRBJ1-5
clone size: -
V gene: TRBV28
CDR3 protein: ASSSGTGHQPQH

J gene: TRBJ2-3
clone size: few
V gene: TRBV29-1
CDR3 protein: SVGQADTQY

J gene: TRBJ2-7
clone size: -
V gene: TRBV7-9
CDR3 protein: SSSSARGMRGTYEQY

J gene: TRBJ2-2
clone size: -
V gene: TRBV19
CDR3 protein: ASSIRGLADLNTGELF

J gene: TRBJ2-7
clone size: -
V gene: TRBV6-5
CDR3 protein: ASSFTTGTGTYEQY

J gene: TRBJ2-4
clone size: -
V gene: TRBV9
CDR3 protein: ASSVEDMAGNLAKNIQY

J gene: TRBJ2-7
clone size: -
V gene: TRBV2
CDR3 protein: ASRTDRAGSYEQY

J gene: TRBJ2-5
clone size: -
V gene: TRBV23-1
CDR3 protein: ASSLRDRAEETQY

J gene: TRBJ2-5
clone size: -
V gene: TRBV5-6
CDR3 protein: ASSYPRGLGQETQY

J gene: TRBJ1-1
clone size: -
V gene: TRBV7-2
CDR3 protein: ASSMGHQSTEAF

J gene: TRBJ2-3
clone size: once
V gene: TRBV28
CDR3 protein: ASSPYLAGDSTDTQY

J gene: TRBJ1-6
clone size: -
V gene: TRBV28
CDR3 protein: ASSAGTGVAISSPLH

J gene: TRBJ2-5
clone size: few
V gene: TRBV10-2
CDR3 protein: ASSIQGAETQY

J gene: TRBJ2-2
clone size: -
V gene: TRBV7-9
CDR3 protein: ASSLARFDSNNTGELF

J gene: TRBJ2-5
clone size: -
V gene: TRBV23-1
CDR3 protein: ASSQFSLGGAGNQETQY

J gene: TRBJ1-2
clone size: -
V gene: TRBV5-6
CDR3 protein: ASSQRIRDRVGYT

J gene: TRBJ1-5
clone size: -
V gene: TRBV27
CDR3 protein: ASSLTGLGRQPQH